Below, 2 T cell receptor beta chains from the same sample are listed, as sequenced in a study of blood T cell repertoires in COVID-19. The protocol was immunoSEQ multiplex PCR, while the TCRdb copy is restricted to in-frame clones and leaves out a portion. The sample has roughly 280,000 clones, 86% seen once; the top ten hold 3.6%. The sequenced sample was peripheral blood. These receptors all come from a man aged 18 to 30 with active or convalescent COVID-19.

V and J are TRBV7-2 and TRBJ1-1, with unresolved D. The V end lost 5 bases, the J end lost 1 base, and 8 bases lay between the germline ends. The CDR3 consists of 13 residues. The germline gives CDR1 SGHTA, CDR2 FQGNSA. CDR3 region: CASSAGQNTEAFF. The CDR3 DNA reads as TGTGCCAGCAGCGCAGGCCAGAACACTGAAGCTTTCTTT.

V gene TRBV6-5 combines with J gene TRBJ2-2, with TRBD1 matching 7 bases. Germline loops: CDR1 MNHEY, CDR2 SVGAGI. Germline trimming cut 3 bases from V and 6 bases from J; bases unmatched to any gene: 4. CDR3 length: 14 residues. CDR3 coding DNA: TGTGCCAGCAGTTATCGACAGGGAGCCGGGGAGCTGTTTTTT. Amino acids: CASSYRQGAGELFF.